This paragraph reports one TCR beta chain. This clonotype was seen a few times. The antigen it recognizes is unknown. Nothing much larger sits one base from this clone, and base qualities are not available. The data belong to a study of blood T cells in healthy people across ages (dated by TCRdb to between 2014 and 2017). With respect to the entire study: Template switching captured roughly one uniquely barcoded TCR beta cDNA molecule per two T cells in model experiments. To avoid experimental bias, donors of different ages were spread randomly across the sequencing lanes. Donors were grouped into four age groups: young (average roughly 17 years), middle-aged (39), aged (around 60) and long-lived (roughly 80). To track age-related changes in TCR beta repertoire diversity, the study relied on deep sequencing normalized with unique cDNA molecular identifiers. Using the same blood draw, the study looked at two additional independent replicas of 1 million unique cDNA reads for two donors, one aged 18 to 29 and the other aged 80 or older.

Systemically healthy Caucasian individuals from Russia, about 38 in total and aged roughly 6 to 100 years, were included as donors. Ten milliliters of peripheral blood were drawn from each donor into EDTA-treated Vacutainer tubes. PBMCs were isolated by Ficoll-Paque density-gradient centrifugation, with at least 6 million obtained per sample. Total RNA was extracted from PBMCs with Trizol reagent, with at least 5 micrograms obtained per sample. For every donor, flow cytometry on a PBMC aliquot measured the percentage of naive CD45RAhigh/CD27high T cells. Measured from the cysteine to the phenylalanine, the CDR3 is 17 residues long. Left in the record is the CDR3 DNA by itself, 51 bases read in frame from the first base. V is reduced by 4 bases and J by 1 base, leaving a spacing of 16 bases between them. From the germline V gene, CDR1 is SGHTA and CDR2 is FQGNSA. Library preparation was by 5' RACE. Sequencing used an Illumina HiSeq 2500. A second PCR of about 7 to 12 cycles was run with a J-beta primer mix and a sample-barcoded 5' primer. A unique molecular identifier was introduced onto each TCR beta cDNA molecule by a template-switch 5' adaptor carrying 12 random nucleotides. Each sample yielded at least 2.5 million CDR3-containing paired-end reads. First-strand cDNA synthesis was performed from all RNA using the Mint cDNA synthesis kit, with priming by a TRBC-specific oligonucleotide. Following uracil-DNA glycosylase treatment, all cDNA underwent a first 18-cycle PCR with the universal primers M1SS and BC2_uni_R. On the authors' methods: For normalization, 1 million high-quality reads, each with a distinct molecular identifier, were randomly selected from each sample. Instead of being binned into consensus sequences, reads with shared molecular identifiers were discarded. MiTCR, with a Q25 quality threshold and the strictest error-elimination algorithm, was used for CDR3 identification, clonotype clustering and error correction. A nonparametric unseen species model with Euler transformation was used to estimate lower-bound total TCR beta diversity. The public sequencing data were trimmed at Q25 with fastp and processed into clonotypes with MiXCR by TCRdb, which kept only in-frame beta chains. One record per CDR3 amino acid sequence lists the most common genes and DNA. Here the V and J calls rest on TCRdb's processing, not on the authors' analysis. The sample table lists around 670,000 distinct CDR3 sequences, 25% to 35% of them with a count of one. The ten top clones hold around 16% of the sample.

Study-wide findings and limitations: Estimates of total diversity based on one million sequenced T cells were regarded as lower bounds and as underestimates. Observed TCR beta diversity per million T cells fell roughly linearly with age, and a significant reduction was already apparent by age around 40. The percentage of naive T cells measured by flow cytometry correlated strongly with observed TCR beta diversity. Donor CMV infection status was unknown, potentially confounding age-related changes in expanded clonotypes. Since profiling was done on bulk unsorted PBMCs, naive and antigen-experienced compartments could not be conclusively compared. Compared with the aged group, more naive CD4+ T cells, fewer expanded clones and increased TCR diversity were shown by the long-lived group, suggesting age selection.

This receptor was taken from a woman of 80 years or more in good health. Input material: blood. The chain is assembled from TRBV7-2 and TRBJ2-2; the D gene is perhaps TRBD2, on 5 matching bases. The encoded CDR3 is CASSSGGLAWNTGELFF. The DNA is as follows: TGTGCCAGCAGCTCAGGTGGGCTAGCCTGGAACACCGGGGAGCTGTTTTTT.